This TCR beta chain is drawn from a study of blood T cell repertoires in COVID-19. The CDR3 has 16 residues. Trimming took 6 bases from V and 0 from J, leaving 17 bases between them. From germline, CDR1 is MDHEN and CDR2 SYDVKM. Assay used: immunoSEQ multiplex PCR; TCRdb lists only in-frame clones, some missing. The sample lists about 110,000 clones, just over 75% occurring once. V is TRBV28 and J is TRBJ2-5; D is ambiguous. Sequencing was done on a sample of peripheral blood. This sequence was found in a woman over 75 with acute or convalescent COVID-19. CDR3 region: CASSSDTFSYQETQYF. The DNA of the CDR3 is TGTGCCAGCAGCAGTGACACGTTTTCCTACCAAGAGACCCAGTACTTC.